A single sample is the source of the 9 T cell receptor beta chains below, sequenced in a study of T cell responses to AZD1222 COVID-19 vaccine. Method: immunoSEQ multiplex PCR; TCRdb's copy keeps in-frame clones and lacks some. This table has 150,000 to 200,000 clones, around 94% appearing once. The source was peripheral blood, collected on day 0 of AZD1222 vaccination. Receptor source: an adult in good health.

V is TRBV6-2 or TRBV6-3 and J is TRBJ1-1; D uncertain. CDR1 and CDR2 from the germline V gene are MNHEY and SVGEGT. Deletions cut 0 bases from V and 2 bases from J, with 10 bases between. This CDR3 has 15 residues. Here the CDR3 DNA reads TGTGCCAGCAGTTACTCGCCGCTGATAAACACTGAAGCTTTCTTT. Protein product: CASSYSPLINTEAFF.

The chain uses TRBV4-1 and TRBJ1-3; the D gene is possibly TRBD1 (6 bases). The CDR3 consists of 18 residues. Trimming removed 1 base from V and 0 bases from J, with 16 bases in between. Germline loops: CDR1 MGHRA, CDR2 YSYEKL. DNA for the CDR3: TGCGCCAGCAGCCAAGCGAGCCCCGCGACAGGCTCTGGAAACACCATATATTTT. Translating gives CASSQASPATGSGNTIYF.

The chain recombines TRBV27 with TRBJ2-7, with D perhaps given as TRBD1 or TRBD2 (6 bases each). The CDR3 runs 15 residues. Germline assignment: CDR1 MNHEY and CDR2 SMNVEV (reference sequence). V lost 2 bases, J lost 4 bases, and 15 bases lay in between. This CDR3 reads CASSLIGGSVYEQYV. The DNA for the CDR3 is TGTGCCAGCAGTTTAATCGGGGGCAGCGTATACGAGCAGTACGTC.

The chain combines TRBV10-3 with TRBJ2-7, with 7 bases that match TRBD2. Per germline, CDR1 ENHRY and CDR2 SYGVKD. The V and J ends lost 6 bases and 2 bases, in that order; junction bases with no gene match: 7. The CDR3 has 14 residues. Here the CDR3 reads CAIREGAGAYEQYF. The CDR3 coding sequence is TGTGCCATCAGGGAAGGGGCGGGGGCCTACGAGCAGTACTTC.

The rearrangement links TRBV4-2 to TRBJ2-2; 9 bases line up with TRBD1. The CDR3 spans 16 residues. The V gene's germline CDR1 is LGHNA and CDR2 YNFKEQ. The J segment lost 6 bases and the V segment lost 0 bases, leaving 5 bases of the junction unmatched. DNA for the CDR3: TGTGCCAGCAGCCAAGATCTGGGACAGGGATCCGGGGAGCTGTTTTTT. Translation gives CASSQDLGQGSGELFF.

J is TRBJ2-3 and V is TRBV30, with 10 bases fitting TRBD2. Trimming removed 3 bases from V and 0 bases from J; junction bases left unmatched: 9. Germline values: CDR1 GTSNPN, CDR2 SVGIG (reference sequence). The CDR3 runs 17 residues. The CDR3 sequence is CAWRVAGGSSSTDTQYF. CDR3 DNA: TGTGCCTGGAGGGTAGCGGGGGGTTCCTCTAGCACAGATACGCAGTATTTT.

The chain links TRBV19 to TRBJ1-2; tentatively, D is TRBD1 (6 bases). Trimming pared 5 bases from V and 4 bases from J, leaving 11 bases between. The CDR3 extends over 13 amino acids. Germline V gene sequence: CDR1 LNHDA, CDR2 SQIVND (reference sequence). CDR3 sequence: CASSSTTGYGYTF. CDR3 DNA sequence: TGTGCCAGTAGTTCCACGACAGGCTATGGCTACACCTTC.

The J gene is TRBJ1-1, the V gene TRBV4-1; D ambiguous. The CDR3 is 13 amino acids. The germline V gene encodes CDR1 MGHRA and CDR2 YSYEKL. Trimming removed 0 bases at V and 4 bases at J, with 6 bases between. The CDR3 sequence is CASSQEPATEAFF. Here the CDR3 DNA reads TGCGCCAGCAGCCAAGAGCCGGCCACTGAAGCTTTCTTT.

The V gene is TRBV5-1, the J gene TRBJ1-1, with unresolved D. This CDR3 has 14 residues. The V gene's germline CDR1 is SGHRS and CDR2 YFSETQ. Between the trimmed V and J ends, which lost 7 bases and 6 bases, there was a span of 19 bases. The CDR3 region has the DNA TGCGCCAGCCTCTCGGGTGAGTTGAGTGCTGAAGCTTTCTTT. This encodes CASLSGELSAEAFF.